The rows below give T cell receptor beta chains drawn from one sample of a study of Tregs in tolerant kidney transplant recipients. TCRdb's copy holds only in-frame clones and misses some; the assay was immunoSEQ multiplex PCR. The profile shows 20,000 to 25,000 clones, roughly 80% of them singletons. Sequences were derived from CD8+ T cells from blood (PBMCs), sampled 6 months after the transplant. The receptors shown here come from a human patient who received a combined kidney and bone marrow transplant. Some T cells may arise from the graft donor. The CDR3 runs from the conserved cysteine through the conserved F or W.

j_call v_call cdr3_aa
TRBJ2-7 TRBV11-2 CASSSLSYEQYF
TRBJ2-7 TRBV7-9 CASSPGTGGDSYEQYF
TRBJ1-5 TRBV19 CASSTTGIQPQHF
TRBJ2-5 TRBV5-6 CASSRQGETQYF
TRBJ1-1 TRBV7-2 CASSFPGTVRVNTEAFF
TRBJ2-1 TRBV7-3 CASSSSGRANEQFF
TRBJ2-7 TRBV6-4 CASSDPGGTGLYEQYF
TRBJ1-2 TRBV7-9 CASSLGSTYGYTF
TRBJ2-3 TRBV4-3 CASSQFTSEDTQYF
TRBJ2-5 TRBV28 CASSLIQGETQYF
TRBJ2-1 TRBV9 CASSAGTLEPEQFF
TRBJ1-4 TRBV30 CAWRTWTANEKLFF
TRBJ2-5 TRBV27 CASSHGRGRGSRETQYF
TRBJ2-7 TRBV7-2 CASSPQYRYPISYEQYF
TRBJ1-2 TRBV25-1 CAPPGQGGYGYTF
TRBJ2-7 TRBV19 CASSISGDSYEQYF
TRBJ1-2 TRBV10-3 CAISPPGQGIYGYTF
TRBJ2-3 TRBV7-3 CASSSDGGGTDTQYF
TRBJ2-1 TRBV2 CASSTPGQSSYNEQFF
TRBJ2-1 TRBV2 CANPPGGIFEQFF
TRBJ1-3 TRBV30 CAWAGTTSGNTIYF
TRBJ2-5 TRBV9 CASSDSGGHAQETQYF
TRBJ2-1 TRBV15 CATRGTSGYNEQFF
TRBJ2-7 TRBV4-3 CASSQVFLAGGPNDYEQYF
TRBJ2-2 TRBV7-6 CASSLVGQGNTGELFF
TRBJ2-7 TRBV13 CASSSGLAGFIQYF
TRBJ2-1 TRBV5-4 CASSLEGGRAGRANNEQFF
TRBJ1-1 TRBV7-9 CASSQDTWAFF
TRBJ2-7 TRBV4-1 CATGTAYEQYF
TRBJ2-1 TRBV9 CASSHPPGQGDNEQFF
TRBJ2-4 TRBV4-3 CASSQDQVANIQYF
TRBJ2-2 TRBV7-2 CASSSDPISGGFVTGELFF
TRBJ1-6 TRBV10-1 CASSESHSYSYNSPLHF
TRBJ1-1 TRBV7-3 CASSPTGMNTEAFF
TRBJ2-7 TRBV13 CASSEGLAYEQYF
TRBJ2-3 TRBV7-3 CASSLLAGTDTQYF
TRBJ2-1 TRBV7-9 CASSLGTSGSDEQFF
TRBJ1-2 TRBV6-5 CASSPPGDGYTF
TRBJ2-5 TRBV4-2 CASGITYSGGGLGGETQYF
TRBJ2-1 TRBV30 CAWTSPAVEQFF
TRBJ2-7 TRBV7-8 CASSPWGVRGPYEQYF
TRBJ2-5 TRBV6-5 CASRGSGETQYF
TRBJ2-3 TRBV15 CATSSTRDRDTDTQYF
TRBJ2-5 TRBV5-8 CASSLTEYQETQYF
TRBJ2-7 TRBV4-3 CASSQDRTHSYEQYF
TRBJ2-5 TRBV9 CASSVGPDRGETQYF
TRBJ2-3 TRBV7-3 CASSSGAGGGDTQYF
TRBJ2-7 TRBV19 CASSIAGNGPYEQYF
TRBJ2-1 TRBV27 CASSLDLGTVYNEQFF
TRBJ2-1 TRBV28 CASSYRGKVNEQFF
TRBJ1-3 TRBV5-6 CASSLRPIGQGSGNTIYF
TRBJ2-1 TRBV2 CASSELGQGGNEQFF
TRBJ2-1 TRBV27 CASSYFINNEQFF
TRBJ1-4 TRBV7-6 CASSLPRGGQDEKLFF
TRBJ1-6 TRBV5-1 CASSARTGGENSPLHF
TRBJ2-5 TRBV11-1 CASSYGTGRSETQYF
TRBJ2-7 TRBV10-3 CAISDPVGEIDEQYF
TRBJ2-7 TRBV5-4 CASSPSGGEQYF
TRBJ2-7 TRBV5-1 CASGIGTGGYEQYF
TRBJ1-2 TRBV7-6 CASSVGGGEYGYTF